Described below is a single T cell receptor (beta chain) sequence and its context. Antigen unknown. CDR1 is SGHTA and CDR2 is FQGNSA in the germline V gene. V dropped 5 bases and J dropped 5 bases, with 12 bases sitting between them. CDR3 length: 13 amino acids. This sample was taken from a study of T cell responses to AZD1222 COVID-19 vaccine. Study-wide findings and caveats: Sampled repertoires all dated from after the peak T cell response.

TCRdb's table, derived via immunoSEQ multiplex PCR, lists solely in-frame clones and lacks some. Of tens of thousands of clones listed, 80% to 90% are singletons. The clonotype comes from an adult in good health. Sequences were derived from peripheral blood, sampled on day 0 of AZD1222 vaccination. The rearrangement joins TRBV7-2 to TRBJ1-2; D may be TRBD1 (6 bases). The CDR3: CASSPGTSYGYTF. Here the CDR3 DNA reads TGTGCCAGCAGCCCCGGGACAAGTTATGGCTACACCTTC.